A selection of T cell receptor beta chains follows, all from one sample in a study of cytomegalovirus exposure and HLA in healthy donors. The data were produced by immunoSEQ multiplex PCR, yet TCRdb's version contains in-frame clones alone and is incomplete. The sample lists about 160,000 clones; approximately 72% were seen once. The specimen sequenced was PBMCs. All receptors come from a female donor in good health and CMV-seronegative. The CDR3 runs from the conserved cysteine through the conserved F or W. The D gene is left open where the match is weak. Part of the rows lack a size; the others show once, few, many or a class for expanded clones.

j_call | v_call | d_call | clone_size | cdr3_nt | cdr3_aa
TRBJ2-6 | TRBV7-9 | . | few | TGTGCCAGCAGCTTAGGGGGCAGAATGCGGGCCAACGTCCTGACTTTC | CASSLGGRMRANVLTF
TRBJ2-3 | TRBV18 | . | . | TGTGCCAGCTCACCATTAGCCGATACGCAGTATTTT | CASSPLADTQYF
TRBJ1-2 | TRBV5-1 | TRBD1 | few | TGCGCCAGCAGCTTGAGGTCCGGGACAGGGGGCGAGGGCTACACCTTC | CASSLRSGTGGEGYTF
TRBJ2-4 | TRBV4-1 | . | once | TGCGCCAGCAGCCACGCCGGTGGACTAGCCAAAAACATTCAGTACTTC | CASSHAGGLAKNIQYF
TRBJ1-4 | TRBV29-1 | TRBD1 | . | TGCAGCGTCGTTACGACAGGGGGCGATGAAAAACTGTTTTTT | CSVVTTGGDEKLFF
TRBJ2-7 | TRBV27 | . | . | TGTGCCAGCTCCCCTGCTGGTGGGCTTTACGAGCAGTACTTC | CASSPAGGLYEQYF
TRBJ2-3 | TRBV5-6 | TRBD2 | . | TGTGCCAGCAGCTTGATCGGGGGGGTTACGACAGATACGCAGTATTTT | CASSLIGGVTTDTQYF
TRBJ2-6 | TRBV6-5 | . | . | TGTGCCAGCAGTTACCGAGTCTCTGGGGCCAACGTCCTGACTTTC | CASSYRVSGANVLTF
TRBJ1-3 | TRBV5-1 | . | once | TGCGCCAGCAGCTTGGCCACAGGGAGTGGAAACACCATATATTTT | CASSLATGSGNTIYF
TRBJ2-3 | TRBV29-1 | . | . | TGCAGCGTTGAAGGGACTACCACAGATACGCAGTATTTT | CSVEGTTTDTQYF
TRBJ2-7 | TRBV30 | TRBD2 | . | TGTGCCTGGAGTGCCCCCCCCCGACTAGCGGTAACCTACGAGCAGTACTTC | CAWSAPPRLAVTYEQYF
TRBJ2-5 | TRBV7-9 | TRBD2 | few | TGTGCCAGCAGCCGGGCAGGTAGTAGCGGGGGATACCAAGAGACCCAGTACTTC | CASSRAGSSGGYQETQYF
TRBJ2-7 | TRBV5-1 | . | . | TGCGCCAGCAGCTTGGTCGGGACACCCTACGAGCAGTACTTC | CASSLVGTPYEQYF
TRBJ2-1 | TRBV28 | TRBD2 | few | TGTGCCAGCAGTTACCGACGCGGGGGGGCCTACAATGAGCAGTTCTTC | CASSYRRGGAYNEQFF
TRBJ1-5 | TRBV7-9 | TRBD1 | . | TGTGCCAGCAGCACCGACAGGGGCGGTCAGCCCCAGCATTTT | CASSTDRGGQPQHF
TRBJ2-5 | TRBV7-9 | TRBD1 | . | TGTTCCAGCAGCCCACGGACAGGGGGCCCTAAACCCCAAGAGACCCAGTACTTC | CSSSPRTGGPKPQETQYF
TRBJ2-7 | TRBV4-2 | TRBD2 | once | TGTGCCAGCAGCCAAGGAACGGGGACTAGCGGGGGCTACGAGCAGTACTTC | CASSQGTGTSGGYEQYF
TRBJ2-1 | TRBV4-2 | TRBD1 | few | TGTGCCAGCAGCACCCGCCTGGGGACAGCGACCTACAATGAGCAGTTCTTC | CASSTRLGTATYNEQFF
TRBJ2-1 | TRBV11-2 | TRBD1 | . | TGTGCCAGCAGCTTCGGGACAGGGGCGAACAATGAGCAGTTCTTC | CASSFGTGANNEQFF
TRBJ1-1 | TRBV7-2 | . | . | TGTGCCAGCAGAATTGTTTGGATCGGGGACACTGAAGCTTTCTTT | CASRIVWIGDTEAFF
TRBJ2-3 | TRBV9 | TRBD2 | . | TGTGCCAGCAGCGCTGGGACTAGCGGATACACAGATACGCAGTATTTT | CASSAGTSGYTDTQYF
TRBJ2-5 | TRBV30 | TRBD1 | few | TGTGCCTCTACAGACAGGGAAGAGACCCAGTACTTC | CASTDREETQYF
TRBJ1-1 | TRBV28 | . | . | TGTGCCAGCAGTTTCCAGAACACTGAAGCTTTCTTT | CASSFQNTEAFF
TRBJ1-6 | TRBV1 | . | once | TGCCCCTCCCTACTCCGGGACAGGGCGAATAATTCACCCCTCCACTTT | CPSLLRDRANNSPLHF
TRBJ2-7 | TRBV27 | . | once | TGTGCCAGCAGTTTACGGTCAGGGGGGCCCTACGAGCAGTACTTC | CASSLRSGGPYEQYF
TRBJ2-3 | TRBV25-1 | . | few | TGTGCCAGCAGCGAAAGGTCAGGGGCCACAGATACGCAGTATTTT | CASSERSGATDTQYF
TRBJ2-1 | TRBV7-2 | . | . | TGTGCCAGCAGGCTAACAGGGAGCTACAATGAGCAGTTCTTC | CASRLTGSYNEQFF
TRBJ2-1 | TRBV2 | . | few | TGTGCCAGCAGTGTGCTAGCCTACAATGAGCAGTTCTTC | CASSVLAYNEQFF
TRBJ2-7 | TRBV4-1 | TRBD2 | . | TGCGCCAGCAGCCGAACTAGCGGAGCGAACTCCTACGAGCAGTACTTC | CASSRTSGANSYEQYF
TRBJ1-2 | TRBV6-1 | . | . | TGTGCCAGCAGTGAAGCGGCAGGGCACTATGGCTACACCTTC | CASSEAAGHYGYTF
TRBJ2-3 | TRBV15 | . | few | TGTGCCACCAGCGGGGGGTCCACGCTAACCGCAGATACGCAGTATTTT | CATSGGSTLTADTQYF
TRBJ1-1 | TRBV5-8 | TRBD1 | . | TGTGCCAGCAGCCCGGCGCTACAGGGGGTGAACACTGAAGCTTTCTTT | CASSPALQGVNTEAFF
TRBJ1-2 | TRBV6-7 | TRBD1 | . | TGTGCCAGCAGTAACCCGGGACAGGGAATTACGGATGGCTACACCTTC | CASSNPGQGITDGYTF
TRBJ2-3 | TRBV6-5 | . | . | TGTGCCAGCAGTAACACAGGGCCCAGCACAGATACGCAGTATTTT | CASSNTGPSTDTQYF
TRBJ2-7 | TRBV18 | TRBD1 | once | TGTGCCAGCTCATCCGGGACAGATTACGAGCAGTACTTC | CASSSGTDYEQYF
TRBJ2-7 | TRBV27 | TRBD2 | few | TGTGCCAGCAAGGCTAGCGGGATACTCTACGAGCAGTACTTC | CASKASGILYEQYF
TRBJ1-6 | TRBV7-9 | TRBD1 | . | TGTGCCAGCAGACGGACAGGGTCCAATTCACCCCTCCACTTT | CASRRTGSNSPLHF
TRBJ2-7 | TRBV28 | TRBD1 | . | TGTGCCAGCAATCCGACAGGGGTTAACTCCTACGAGCAGTACTTC | CASNPTGVNSYEQYF
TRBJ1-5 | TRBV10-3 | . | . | TGTGCCACCGCGGGGGGCAATCAGCCCCAGCATTTT | CATAGGNQPQHF
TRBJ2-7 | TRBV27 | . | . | TGTGCCAGCGGTCCTAGACAGTCCTACGAGCAGTACTTC | CASGPRQSYEQYF
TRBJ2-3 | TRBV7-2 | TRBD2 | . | TGTGCCAGCAGCTTCTCAGGGAGGGGAGATACGCAGTATTTT | CASSFSGRGDTQYF
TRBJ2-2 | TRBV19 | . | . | TGTGCCAGTCAGGTGCAGGGGTACACCGGGGAGCTGTTTTTT | CASQVQGYTGELFF
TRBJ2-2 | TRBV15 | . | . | TGTGCCACCAGCAGAGATGGGGGGGCCGGTACCGGGGAGCTGTTTTTT | CATSRDGGAGTGELFF
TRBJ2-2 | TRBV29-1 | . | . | TGCAGCGTCACAGGGTATGACACCGGGGAGCTGTTTTTT | CSVTGYDTGELFF
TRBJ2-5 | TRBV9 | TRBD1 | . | TGTGCCAGCAGCGGGGGACAGGGAGGAGGAAAGGTGAGAGAGACCCAGTACTTC | CASSGGQGGGKVRETQYF
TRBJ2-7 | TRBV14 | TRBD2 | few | TGTGCCAGCAGCCAAGTGGCGGGAGGGCCCTACGAGCAGTACTTC | CASSQVAGGPYEQYF
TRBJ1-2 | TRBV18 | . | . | TGTGCCAGCTCACCCCTTGAGGGAGTCGGGGGCTACACCTTC | CASSPLEGVGGYTF
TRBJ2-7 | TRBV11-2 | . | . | TGTGCCAGCAGCTTAGGAGCACCAACCTACGAGCAGTACTTC | CASSLGAPTYEQYF
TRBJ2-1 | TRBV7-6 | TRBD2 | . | TGTGCCAGCAGCCCGTTAGCGGGAGTGCCTCATGAGCAGTTCTTC | CASSPLAGVPHEQFF
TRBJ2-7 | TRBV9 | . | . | TGTGCCAGCAGCCCCACCCGGGGGGCGGATGAGCAGTACTTC | CASSPTRGADEQYF
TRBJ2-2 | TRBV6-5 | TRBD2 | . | TGTGCCAGCAGTTACTCGAGTAGGACTAGCGGGGAGCTGTTTTTT | CASSYSSRTSGELFF
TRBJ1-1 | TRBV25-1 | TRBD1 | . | TGTGCCAGCAGTGAAGGGAATGGGACAGGGAGAACGAGAACTGAAGCTTTCTTT | CASSEGNGTGRTRTEAFF
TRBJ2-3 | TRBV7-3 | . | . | TGTGCCAGCAGCTTAGGACATACAGATACGCAGTATTTT | CASSLGHTDTQYF